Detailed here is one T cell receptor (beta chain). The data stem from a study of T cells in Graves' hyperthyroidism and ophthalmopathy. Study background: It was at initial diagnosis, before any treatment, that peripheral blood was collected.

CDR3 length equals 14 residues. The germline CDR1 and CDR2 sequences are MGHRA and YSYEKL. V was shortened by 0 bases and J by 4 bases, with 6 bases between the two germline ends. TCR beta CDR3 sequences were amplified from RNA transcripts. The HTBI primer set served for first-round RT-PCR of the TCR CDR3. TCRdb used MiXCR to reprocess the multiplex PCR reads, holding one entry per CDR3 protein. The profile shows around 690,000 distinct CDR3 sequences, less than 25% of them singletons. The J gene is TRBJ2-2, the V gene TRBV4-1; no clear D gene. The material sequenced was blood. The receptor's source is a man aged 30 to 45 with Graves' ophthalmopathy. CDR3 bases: TGCGCCAGCAGCCAAGATTGGAGCACCGGGGAGCTGTTTTTT. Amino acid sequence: CASSQDWSTGELFF.